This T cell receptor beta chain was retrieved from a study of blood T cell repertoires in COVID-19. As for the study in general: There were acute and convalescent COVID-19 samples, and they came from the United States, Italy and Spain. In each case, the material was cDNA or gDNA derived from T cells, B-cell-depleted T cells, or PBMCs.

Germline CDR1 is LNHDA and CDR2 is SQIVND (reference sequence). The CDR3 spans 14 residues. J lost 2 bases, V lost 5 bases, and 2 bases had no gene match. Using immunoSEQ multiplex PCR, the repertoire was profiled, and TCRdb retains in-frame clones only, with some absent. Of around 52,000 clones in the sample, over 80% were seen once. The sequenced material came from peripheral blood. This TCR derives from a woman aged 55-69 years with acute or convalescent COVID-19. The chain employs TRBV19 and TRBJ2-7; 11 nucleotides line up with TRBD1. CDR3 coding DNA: TGTGCCAGTAGTTGGGGACAGGGGGCCTACGAGCAGTACTTC. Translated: CASSWGQGAYEQYF.